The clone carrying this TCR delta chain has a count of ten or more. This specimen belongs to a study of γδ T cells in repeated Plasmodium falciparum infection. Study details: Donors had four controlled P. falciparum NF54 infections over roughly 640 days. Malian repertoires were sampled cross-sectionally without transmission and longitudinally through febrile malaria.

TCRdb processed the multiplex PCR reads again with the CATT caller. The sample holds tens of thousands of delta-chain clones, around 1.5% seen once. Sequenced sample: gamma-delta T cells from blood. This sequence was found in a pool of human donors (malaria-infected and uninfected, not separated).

The CDR3 here is CASNQQQLRRGTYYDKLIF. The CDR3 DNA is TGTGCCTCCAACCAACAGCAGCTTCGGCGGGGGACCTATTACGATAAACTCATCTTT. The V call is TRDV3, the J call TRDJ1; D is possibly TRDD3 (6 bases). CDR3 length equals 19 residues. The germline V gene encodes CDR1 TVYSNPD and CDR2 GDNSRS (reference sequence). Trimming took off 4 bases at V and 4 bases at J, with 34 bases between the two ends.